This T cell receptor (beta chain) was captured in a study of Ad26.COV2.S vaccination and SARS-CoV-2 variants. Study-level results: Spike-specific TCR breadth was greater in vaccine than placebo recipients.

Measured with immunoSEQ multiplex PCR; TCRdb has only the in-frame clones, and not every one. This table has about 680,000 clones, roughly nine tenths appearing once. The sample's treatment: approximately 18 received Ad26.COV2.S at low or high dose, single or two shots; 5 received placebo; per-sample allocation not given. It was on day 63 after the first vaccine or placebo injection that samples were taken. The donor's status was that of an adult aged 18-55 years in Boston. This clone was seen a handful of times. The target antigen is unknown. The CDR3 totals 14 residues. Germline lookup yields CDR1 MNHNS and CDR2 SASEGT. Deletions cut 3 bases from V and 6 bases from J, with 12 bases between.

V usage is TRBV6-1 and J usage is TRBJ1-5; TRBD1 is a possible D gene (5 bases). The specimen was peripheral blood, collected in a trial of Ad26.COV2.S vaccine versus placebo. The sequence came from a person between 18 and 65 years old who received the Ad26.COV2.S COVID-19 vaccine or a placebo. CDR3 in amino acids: CASSDNMGTQPQHF. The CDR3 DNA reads TGTGCCAGCAGTGACAACATGGGGACTCAGCCCCAGCATTTT.